This T cell receptor (beta chain) was sequenced in a study of radiation and T cells in renal cell carcinoma. Study-wide context: Nephrectomy followed 15 Gy stereotactic body radiation by 4 weeks.

Whole-study findings and limits: Top tumor clonotypes rose in blood 2 weeks post-radiation, then contracted. Without pretreatment biopsies, baseline tumor clonotype presence was undetermined.

Time point described: blood 2 weeks post-SBRT. Treatment of the sample: 15 Gy SBRT to primary tumor, nephrectomy 4 weeks later. This renal cell carcinoma was of the clear cell type. To note about this clone: Its specificity is unknown.

The assay was immunoSEQ multiplex PCR, and TCRdb's table has in-frame clones only and misses some. The table has 150,000 to 160,000 clones, approximately 86% seen once. Sample: blood, taken from a patient whose treatment included radiotherapy and nephrectomy. This clonotype was obtained from a woman in her forties or fifties with renal cell carcinoma.

The CDR3 DNA follows: TGTGCCAGCAGCCAACAGGGGGAGCAGTACTTC. It encodes CASSQQGEQYF. This chain joins TRBV6-5 and TRBJ2-7, with TRBD1 identical over 7 bases. The CDR3 is 11 amino acids. Germline loops: CDR1 MNHEY, CDR2 SVGAGI. Losses at the gene ends were 6 bases for V and 7 bases for J; bases not matched to a gene: 3.